The sequence of this TCR beta chain was determined in a study of spatial heterogeneity in lung cancer. On the study more broadly: Raw reads contained each unique TCR and UMI combination more than ten times on average.

Every TCR cDNA molecule bore its own unique molecular identifier. TCRdb itself ran the 5' RACE reads through MiXCR, one entry per CDR3 protein. The table includes over 8,000 distinct CDR3 sequences, approximately 6.3% detected once. Time point denoted: sample taken at primary tumor resection. The donor population consisted of roughly 70 patients with untreated, early-stage non-small cell lung cancer. In each case, whole RNA from tumor, nontumor lung or frozen PBMC was sequenced unsorted. In its sample, this clonotype was seen many times. V was cut by 6 bases and J by 0 bases, with 11 bases left in between. CDR1 is KGHSH and CDR2 is LQKENI in the germline V gene. The CDR3 runs to 14 residues.

This rearrangement joins TRBV18 to TRBJ1-1; TRBD1 might be the D (5 bases). Sequenced here: normal lung tissue next to the tumor, sampled at surgery. The receptor was isolated from a male donor with early-stage non-small cell lung cancer. The CDR3 DNA follows: TGTGCCAGCTCTCCGACAGATATGAACACTGAAGCTTTCTTT. This gives the protein CASSPTDMNTEAFF.